A selection of T cell receptor beta chains follows, all from one sample in a study of T cell repertoires in cytomegalovirus infection. A single record per CDR3 protein comes from TCRdb applying MiXCR to the reads. Altogether some 230,000 distinct CDR3 sequences are present, 22% being singletons, with the ten largest covering 15% to 20%. The sequenced material came from CD8+ T cells from PBMCs. The origin of the receptors is a human donor in good health (CMV status not recorded). Some clones in this sample may be carry-over from other donors' samples. CDR3s include the opening cysteine and the closing phenylalanine or tryptophan. Fields, in order: clone size, V gene, CDR3 length, J gene, D gene, CDR3 DNA, CDR3 protein. D genes are given only for firm matches. Size is omitted from some rows. Given values are once, few, many or a class for expanded clones.

>many|TRBV12-3/TRBV12-4|13|TRBJ2-7|TRBD1
TGTGCCAGCAGCAACAGGGGTGAGGACGAGCAGTACTTC
CASSNRGEDEQYF
>few|TRBV2|15|TRBJ1-1|TRBD1
TGTGCCAGCAGTTGGACAGGGGGCGAAGGGACTGAAGCTTTCTTT
CASSWTGGEGTEAFF
>few|TRBV19|18|TRBJ2-1|TRBD2
TGTGCCAGTAGTCCACTCCCTGGGGCAGCGGGGGGGCAAAATGAGCAGTTCTTC
CASSPLPGAAGGQNEQFF
>NA|TRBV25-1|13|TRBJ1-1|NA
TGTGCCAGCAGGAGGAACACCTACACTGAAGCTTTCTTT
CASRRNTYTEAFF
>once|TRBV20-1|13|TRBJ2-1|NA
TGCAGTGCTAGAGTCGGGTTGTACAATGAGCAGTTCTTC
CSARVGLYNEQFF
>NA|TRBV5-5|18|TRBJ2-1|NA
TGTGCCAGCAGCCCCCGCCTGGACAGCTTAAGCTCCTACAATGAGCAGTTCTTC
CASSPRLDSLSSYNEQFF
>NA|TRBV29-1|15|TRBJ2-1|TRBD2
TGCAGCGTTGTAGCGGGGGGAACTTCCTACAATGAGCAGTTCTTC
CSVVAGGTSYNEQFF
>few|TRBV13|14|TRBJ2-3|NA
TGTGCCAGCAGCTTTCCCGCGGAACAAGATACGCAGTATTTT
CASSFPAEQDTQYF
>many|TRBV27|14|TRBJ1-2|NA
TGTGCCAGCAGTTATGGCGCAGCTAACTATGGCTACACCTTC
CASSYGAANYGYTF
>many|TRBV7-2|14|TRBJ1-6|NA
TGTGCCAGCAGCTTAGCCAGGCCGGGTTCACCCCTCCACTTT
CASSLARPGSPLHF
>NA|TRBV7-9|12|TRBJ2-7|NA
TGTGCCAGCTCGGGCCCCTCGGGTGAGCAGTACTTC
CASSGPSGEQYF
>NA|TRBV4-1|15|TRBJ2-3|TRBD2
TGCGCCAGCAGCCTAGGACTAGCGTTCACAGATACGCAGTATTTT
CASSLGLAFTDTQYF
>many|TRBV27|14|TRBJ1-1|TRBD1
TGTGCCAGCAGTTTAGACAGGGCGAACACTGAAGCTTTCTTT
CASSLDRANTEAFF
>few|TRBV7-2|17|TRBJ2-5|NA
NA
CASSLDVGPGTGETQYF
>NA|TRBV7-3|17|TRBJ1-3|NA
TGTGCCAGCAGCGCCGACAACAAAAATCCTGCGGGAAACACCATATATTTT
CASSADNKNPAGNTIYF
>NA|TRBV20-1|15|TRBJ1-1|NA
TGCAGTGCTAGGCCCCCTTTGAGAGGGAACACTGAAGCTTTCTTT
CSARPPLRGNTEAFF
>many|TRBV7-8|13|TRBJ1-1|NA
TGTGCCAGCAGCCCCAGACTGAACACTGAAGCTTTCTTT
CASSPRLNTEAFF
>many|TRBV7-2|18|TRBJ2-2|NA
TGTGCCAGCAGCTTTGACAATACAGGACAGATGAACACCGGGGAGCTGTTTTTT
CASSFDNTGQMNTGELFF
>NA|TRBV29-1|18|TRBJ2-3|TRBD2
TGCAGCGTTGATTCCCTAGCGGGGGGCCCTTCGTCTCCAGATACGCAGTATTTT
CSVDSLAGGPSSPDTQYF
>many|TRBV4-2|16|TRBJ2-1|NA
TGTGCCAGCAGCCAAGACACCGAGGATGAGTACAATGAGCAGTTCTTC
CASSQDTEDEYNEQFF
>many|TRBV2|15|TRBJ2-5|NA
TGTGCCAGCAGTGAAGAGGCGAGGGCCCAAGAGACCCAGTACTTC
CASSEEARAQETQYF
>NA|TRBV10-3|15|TRBJ2-7|TRBD2
TGTGCCATCAGTGATGGTAGCGGGGGCTCCTACGAGCAGTACTTC
CAISDGSGGSYEQYF
>few|TRBV9|14|TRBJ2-1|NA
TGTGCCAGCAGCCCGGATTTAGGGGCCGTTGAGCAGTTCTTC
CASSPDLGAVEQFF
>many|TRBV7-8|13|TRBJ1-1|NA
TGTGCCAGCAGAGTTAGGGAGAACACTGAAGCTTTCTTT
CASRVRENTEAFF